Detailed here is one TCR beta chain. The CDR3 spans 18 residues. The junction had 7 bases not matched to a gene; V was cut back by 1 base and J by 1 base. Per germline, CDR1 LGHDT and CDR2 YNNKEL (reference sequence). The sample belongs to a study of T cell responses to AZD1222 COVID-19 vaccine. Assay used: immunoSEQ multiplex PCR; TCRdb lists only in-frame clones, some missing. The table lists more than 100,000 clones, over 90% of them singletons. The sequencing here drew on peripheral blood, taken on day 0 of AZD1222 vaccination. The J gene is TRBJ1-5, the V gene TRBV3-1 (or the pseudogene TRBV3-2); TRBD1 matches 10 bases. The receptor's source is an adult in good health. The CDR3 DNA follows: TGTGCCAGCAGCCAAGGGGGACAGGGGCGGAGGAGCAATCAGCCCCAGCATTTT. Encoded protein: CASSQGGQGRRSNQPQHF.